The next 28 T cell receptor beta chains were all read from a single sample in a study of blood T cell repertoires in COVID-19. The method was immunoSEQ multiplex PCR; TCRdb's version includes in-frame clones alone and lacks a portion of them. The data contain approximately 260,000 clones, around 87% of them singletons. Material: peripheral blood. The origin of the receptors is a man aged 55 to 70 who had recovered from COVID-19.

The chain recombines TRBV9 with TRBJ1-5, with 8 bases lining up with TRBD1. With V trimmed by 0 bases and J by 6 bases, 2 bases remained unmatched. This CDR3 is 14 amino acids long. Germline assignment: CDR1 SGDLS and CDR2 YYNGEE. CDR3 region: CASSVGDRGQPQHF. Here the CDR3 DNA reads TGTGCCAGCAGCGTAGGAGACAGGGGTCAGCCCCAGCATTTT.

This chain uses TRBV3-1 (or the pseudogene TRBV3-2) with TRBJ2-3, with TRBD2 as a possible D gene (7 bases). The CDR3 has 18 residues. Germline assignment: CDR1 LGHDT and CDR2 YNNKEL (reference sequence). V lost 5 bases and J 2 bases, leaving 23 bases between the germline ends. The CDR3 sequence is CASSSRGGRGPYTDTQYF. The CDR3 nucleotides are TGTGCCAGCAGCTCAAGGGGGGGGCGGGGGCCCTACACAGATACGCAGTATTTT.

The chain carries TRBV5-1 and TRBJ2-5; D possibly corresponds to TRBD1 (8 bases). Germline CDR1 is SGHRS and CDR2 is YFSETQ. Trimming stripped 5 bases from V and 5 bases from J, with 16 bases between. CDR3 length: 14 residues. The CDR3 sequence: CASRVTGGVETQYF. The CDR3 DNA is TGCGCCAGCAGAGTTACAGGGGGGGTGGAGACCCAGTACTTC.

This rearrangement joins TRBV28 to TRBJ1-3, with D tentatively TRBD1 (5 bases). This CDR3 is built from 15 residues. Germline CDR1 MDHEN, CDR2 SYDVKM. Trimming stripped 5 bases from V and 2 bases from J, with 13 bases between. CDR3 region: CASSHRRRAGNTIYF. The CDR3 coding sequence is TGTGCCAGCAGTCACAGGCGACGAGCTGGAAACACCATATATTTT.

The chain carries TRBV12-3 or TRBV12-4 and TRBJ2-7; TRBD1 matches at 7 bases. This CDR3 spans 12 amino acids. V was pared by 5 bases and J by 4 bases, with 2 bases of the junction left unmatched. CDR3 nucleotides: TGTGCCAGCAGTGGGGACAGTTACGAGCAGTACTTC. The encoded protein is CASSGDSYEQYF.

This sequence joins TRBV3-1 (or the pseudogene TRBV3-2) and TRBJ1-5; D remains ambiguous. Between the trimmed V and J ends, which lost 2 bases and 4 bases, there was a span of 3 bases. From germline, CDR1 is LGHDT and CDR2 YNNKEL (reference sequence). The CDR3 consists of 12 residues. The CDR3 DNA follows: TGTGCCAGCAGCCAATTAAATCAGCCCCAGCATTTT. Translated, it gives CASSQLNQPQHF.

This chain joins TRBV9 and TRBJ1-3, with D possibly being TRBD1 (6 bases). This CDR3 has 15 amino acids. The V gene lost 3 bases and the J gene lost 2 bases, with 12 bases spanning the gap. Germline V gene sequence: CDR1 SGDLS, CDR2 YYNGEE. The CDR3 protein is CASSAGQRPGNTIYF. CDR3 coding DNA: TGTGCCAGCAGCGCTGGACAGCGCCCTGGAAACACCATATATTTT.

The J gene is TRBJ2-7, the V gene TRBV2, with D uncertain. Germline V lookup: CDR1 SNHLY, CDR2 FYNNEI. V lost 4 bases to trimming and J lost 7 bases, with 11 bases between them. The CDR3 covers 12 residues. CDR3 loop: CASSVSGWEQYV. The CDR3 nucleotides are TGTGCCAGCAGTGTTTCGGGTTGGGAGCAGTACGTC.

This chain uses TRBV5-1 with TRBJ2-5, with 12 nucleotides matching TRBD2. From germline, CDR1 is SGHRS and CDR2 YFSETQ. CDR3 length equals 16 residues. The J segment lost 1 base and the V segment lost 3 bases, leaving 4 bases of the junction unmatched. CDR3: CASSSGTSGPQETQYF. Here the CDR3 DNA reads TGCGCCAGCAGCTCCGGGACTAGCGGGCCCCAAGAGACCCAGTACTTC.

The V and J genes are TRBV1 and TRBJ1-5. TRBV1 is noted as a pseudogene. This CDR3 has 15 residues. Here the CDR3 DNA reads TGCACCAGCAGCCAAGAGGAGAAAGGCAATCAGCCCCAGCATTTT. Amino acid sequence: CTSSQEEKGNQPQHF.

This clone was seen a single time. The CDR3 DNA sequence: TGTGCCAGCAGTTACTCTAAAACAGGGGGCAATCAGCCCCAGCATTTT. This codes for CASSYSKTGGNQPQHF. The rearrangement joins TRBV6-5 to TRBJ1-5, with TRBD1 matching over 7 bases. Germline lookup yields CDR1 MNHEY and CDR2 SVGAGI. The CDR3 loop spans 16 amino acids. The junction had 4 bases not matched to a gene; V was cut back by 0 bases and J by 2 bases.

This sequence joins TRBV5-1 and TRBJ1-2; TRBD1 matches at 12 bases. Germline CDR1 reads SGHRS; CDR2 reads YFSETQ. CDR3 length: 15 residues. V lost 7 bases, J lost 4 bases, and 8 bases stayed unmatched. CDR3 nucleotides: TGCGCCAGCGGCCCGGGACAGGGGGCGGCCTATGGCTACACCTTC. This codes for CASGPGQGAAYGYTF.

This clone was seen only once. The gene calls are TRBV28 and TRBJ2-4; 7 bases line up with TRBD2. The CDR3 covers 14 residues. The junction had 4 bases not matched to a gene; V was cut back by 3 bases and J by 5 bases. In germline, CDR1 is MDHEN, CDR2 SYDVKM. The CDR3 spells CASSFPGGENIQYF. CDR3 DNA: TGTGCCAGCAGTTTCCCGGGGGGTGAAAACATTCAGTACTTC.

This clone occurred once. The chain's CDR3 is CASSDVWTRDTGELFF. Here the CDR3 DNA reads TGTGCCAGCAGTGATGTTTGGACTAGGGACACCGGGGAGCTGTTTTTT. The V gene is TRBV2, the J gene TRBJ2-2; 7 nucleotides match TRBD2. With 3 bases clipped from V and 3 bases from J, the junction kept 7 bases outside the gene matches. Per the germline V gene, CDR1 is SNHLY and CDR2 is FYNNEI. The CDR3 has 16 amino acids. Filled out from reference TRBV2 and TRBJ2-2, the complete variable domain reads EPEVTQTPSHQVTQMGQEVILRCVPISNHLYFYWYRQILGQKVEFLVSFYNNEISEKSEIFDDQFSVERPDGSNFTLKIRSTKLEDSAMYFCASSDVWTRDTGELFFGEGSRLTVL.

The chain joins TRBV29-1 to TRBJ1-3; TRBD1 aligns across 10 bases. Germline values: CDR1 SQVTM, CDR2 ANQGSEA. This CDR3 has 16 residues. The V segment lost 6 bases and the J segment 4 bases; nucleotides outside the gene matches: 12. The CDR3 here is CSVHSGGQGNGNTIYF. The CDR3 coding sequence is TGCAGCGTCCACAGCGGGGGACAGGGGAACGGAAACACCATATATTTT. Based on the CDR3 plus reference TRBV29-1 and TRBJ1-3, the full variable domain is SAVISQKPSRDICQRGTSLTIQCQVDSQVTMMFWYRQQPGQSLTLIATANQGSEATYESGFVIDKFPISRPNLTFSTLTVSNMSPEDSSIYLCSVHSGGQGNGNTIYFGEGSWLTVV.

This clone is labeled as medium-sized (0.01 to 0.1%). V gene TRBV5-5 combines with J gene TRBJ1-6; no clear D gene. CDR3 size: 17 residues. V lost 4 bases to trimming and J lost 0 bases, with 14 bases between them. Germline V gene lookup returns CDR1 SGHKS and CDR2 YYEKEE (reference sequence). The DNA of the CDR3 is TGTGCCAGCAGCACTATGGGTTCGGGCTCCTATAATTCACCCCTCCACTTT. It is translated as CASSTMGSGSYNSPLHF.

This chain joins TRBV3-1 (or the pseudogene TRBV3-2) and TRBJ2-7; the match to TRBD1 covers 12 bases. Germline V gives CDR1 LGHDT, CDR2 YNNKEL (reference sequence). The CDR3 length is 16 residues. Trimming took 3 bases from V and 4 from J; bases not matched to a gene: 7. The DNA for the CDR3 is TGTGCCAGCAGCCATGACTGGGACAGGGGGCGTTACGAGCAGTACTTC. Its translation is CASSHDWDRGRYEQYF.

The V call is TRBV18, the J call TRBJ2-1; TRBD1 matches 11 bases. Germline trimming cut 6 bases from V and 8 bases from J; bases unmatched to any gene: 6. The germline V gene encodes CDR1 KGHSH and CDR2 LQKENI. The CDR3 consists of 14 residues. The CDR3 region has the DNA TGTGCCAGCTCCCCGGGACAGGGGGTACATGAGCAGTTCTTC. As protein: CASSPGQGVHEQFF.

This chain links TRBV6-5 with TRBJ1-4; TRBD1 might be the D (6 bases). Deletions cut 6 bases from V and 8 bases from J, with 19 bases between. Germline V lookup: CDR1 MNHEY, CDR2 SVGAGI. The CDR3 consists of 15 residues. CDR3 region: CASSAPGGAGEKLFF. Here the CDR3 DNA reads TGTGCCAGCAGCGCCCCGGGGGGCGCCGGGGAAAAACTGTTTTTT.

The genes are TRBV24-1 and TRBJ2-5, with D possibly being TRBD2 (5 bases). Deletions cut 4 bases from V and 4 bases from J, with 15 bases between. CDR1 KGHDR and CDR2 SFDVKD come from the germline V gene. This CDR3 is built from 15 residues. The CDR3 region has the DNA TGTGCCACCAGTGAGAATTTCGGGGTTTTAGAGACCCAGTACTTC. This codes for CATSENFGVLETQYF.

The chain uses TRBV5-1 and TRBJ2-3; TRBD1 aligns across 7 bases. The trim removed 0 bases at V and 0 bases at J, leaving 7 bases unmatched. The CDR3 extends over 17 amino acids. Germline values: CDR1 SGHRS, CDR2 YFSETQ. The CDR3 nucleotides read TGCGCCAGCAGCTTGGCTGACAGGGCCGCTAGCACAGATACGCAGTATTTT. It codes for CASSLADRAASTDTQYF.

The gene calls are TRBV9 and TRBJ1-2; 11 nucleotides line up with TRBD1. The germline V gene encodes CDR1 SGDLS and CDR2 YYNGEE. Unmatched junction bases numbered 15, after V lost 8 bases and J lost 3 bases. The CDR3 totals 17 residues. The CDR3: CASTTGQGAIRDYGYTF. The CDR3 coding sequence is TGTGCCAGTACCACAGGACAGGGGGCGATCCGAGACTATGGCTACACCTTC.

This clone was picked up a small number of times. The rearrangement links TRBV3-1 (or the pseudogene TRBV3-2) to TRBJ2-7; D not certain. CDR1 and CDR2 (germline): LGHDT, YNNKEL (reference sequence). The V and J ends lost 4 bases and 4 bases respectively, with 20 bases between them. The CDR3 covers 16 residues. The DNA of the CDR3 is TGTGCCAGCAGCCCAACACAGACGAGTCGATCGTACGAGCAGTACTTC. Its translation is CASSPTQTSRSYEQYF.

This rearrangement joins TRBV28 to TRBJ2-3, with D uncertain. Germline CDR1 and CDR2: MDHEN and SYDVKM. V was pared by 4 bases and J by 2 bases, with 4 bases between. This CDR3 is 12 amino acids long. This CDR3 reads CASSSNTDTQYF. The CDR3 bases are TGTGCCAGCAGTTCCAACACAGATACGCAGTATTTT.

The CDR3: CASSLKTGFTEKLFF. The CDR3 bases are TGTGCCAGCAGCTTAAAAACAGGGTTTACTGAAAAACTGTTTTTT. This chain joins TRBV11-2 and TRBJ1-4; TRBD1 might be the D (6 bases). CDR1 is SGHAT and CDR2 is FQNNGV in the germline V gene. V was cut by 2 bases and J by 7 bases, with 14 bases left in between. This CDR3 comprises 15 residues.

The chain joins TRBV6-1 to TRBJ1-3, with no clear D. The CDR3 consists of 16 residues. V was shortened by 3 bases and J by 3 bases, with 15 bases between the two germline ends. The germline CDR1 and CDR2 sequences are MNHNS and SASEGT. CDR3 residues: CASSERREVGGNTIYF. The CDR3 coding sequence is TGTGCCAGCAGTGAGAGGAGAGAGGTTGGTGGAAACACCATATATTTT.

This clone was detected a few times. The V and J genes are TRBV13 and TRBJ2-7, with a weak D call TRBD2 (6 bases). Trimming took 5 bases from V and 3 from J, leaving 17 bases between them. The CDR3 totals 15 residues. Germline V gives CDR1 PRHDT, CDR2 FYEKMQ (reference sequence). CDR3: CASSPTGLLNYEQYV. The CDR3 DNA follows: TGTGCCAGCAGCCCGACGGGACTGCTAAACTACGAGCAGTACGTC.

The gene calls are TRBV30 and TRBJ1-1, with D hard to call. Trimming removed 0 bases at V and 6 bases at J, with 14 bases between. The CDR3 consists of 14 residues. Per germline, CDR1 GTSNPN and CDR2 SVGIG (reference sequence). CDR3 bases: TGTGCCTGGAGTGTACTTCGGGGAAAGCCTGAAGCTTTCTTT. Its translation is CAWSVLRGKPEAFF.